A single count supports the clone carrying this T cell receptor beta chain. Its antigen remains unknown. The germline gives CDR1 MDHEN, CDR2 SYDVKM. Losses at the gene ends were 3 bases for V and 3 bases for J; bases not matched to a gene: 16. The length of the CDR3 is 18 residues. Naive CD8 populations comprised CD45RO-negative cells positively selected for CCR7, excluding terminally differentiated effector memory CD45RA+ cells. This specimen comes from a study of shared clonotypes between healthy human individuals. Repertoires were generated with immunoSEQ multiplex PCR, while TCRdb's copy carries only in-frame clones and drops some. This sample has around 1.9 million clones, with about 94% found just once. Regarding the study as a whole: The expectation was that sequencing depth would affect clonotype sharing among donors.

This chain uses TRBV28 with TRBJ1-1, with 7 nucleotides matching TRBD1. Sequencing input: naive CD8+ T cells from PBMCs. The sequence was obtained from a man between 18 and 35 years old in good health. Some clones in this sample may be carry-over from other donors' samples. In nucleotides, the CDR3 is TGTGCCAGCAGTTTCTTGAGGGGGCGACGGTGGCTGGACACTGAAGCTTTCTTT. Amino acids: CASSFLRGRRWLDTEAFF.